Following are 10 T cell receptor beta chains from one sample sequenced in a study of shared T cell receptors in the human thymus. Assay: immunoSEQ multiplex PCR; the TCRdb copy retains only in-frame clones and omits some. The sample gives approximately 68,000 clones, over 90% of which show up once; approximately 0.035% is in the top ten. Sequenced: thymocytes. These receptors all stem from a human donor.

This clone was observed a single time. The V call is TRBV4-3, the J call TRBJ2-2; possible D gene TRBD2, 6 bases. CDR3 length: 15 residues. Trimming took off 0 bases at V and 1 base at J, with 6 bases between the two ends. CDR1 LGHNA and CDR2 YSLEER come from the germline V gene. The DNA for the CDR3 is TGCGCCAGCAGCCAAGACGGGGGGAACACCGGGGAGCTGTTTTTT. It specifies CASSQDGGNTGELFF.

The CDR3 sequence: CASHSFLSRGGKRYGYTF. The CDR3 nucleotides are TGTGCCAGCCACAGCTTTCTCTCCCGGGGGGGTAAACGTTATGGCTACACCTTC. The chain uses TRBV7-9 and TRBJ1-2, with D tentatively TRBD1 (5 bases). Germline CDR1 SEHNR, CDR2 FQNEAQ (reference sequence). The CDR3 is made up of 18 amino acids. V lost 8 bases to trimming and J lost 5 bases, with 30 bases between them.

The CDR3 loop is CASSIRTGRWDGYTF. The CDR3 DNA is TGTGCCAGTAGTATAAGGACAGGGAGGTGGGATGGCTACACCTTC. The chain has TRBV19 and TRBJ1-2; 8 positions agree with TRBD1. Per germline, CDR1 LNHDA and CDR2 SQIVND (reference sequence). V was pared by 2 bases and J by 6 bases, with 8 bases of the junction left unmatched. The CDR3 contains 15 residues. The variable domain in full, with the rest retrieved from reference TRBV19 and TRBJ1-2, is DGGITQSPKYLFRKEGQNVTLSCEQNLNHDAMYWYRQDPGQGLRLIYYSQIVNDFQKGDIAEGYSVSREKKESFPLTVTSAQKNPTAFYLCASSIRTGRWDGYTFGSGTRLTVV.

This chain uses TRBV20-1 with TRBJ2-1; D possibly corresponds to TRBD1 (5 bases). The CDR3 is 11 residues long. Deletions cut 6 bases from V and 7 bases from J, with 10 bases between. Looked up from germline, CDR1 is DFQATT and CDR2 is SNEGSKA (reference sequence). The CDR3 loop is CSARGVNEQFF. The CDR3 DNA is TGCAGTGCAAGGGGTGTGAATGAGCAGTTCTTC.

This clone showed up just once. The J gene is TRBJ2-7, the V gene TRBV19, with D possibly TRBD2 on 5 matching bases. V lost 0 bases and J lost 3, with 18 bases in between. Germline-derived CDR1 and CDR2 are LNHDA and SQIVND (reference sequence). CDR3 length: 17 amino acids. CDR3 coding DNA: TGTGCCAGTAGTATAGAAGTTGGGAGCAAAGGGCGCTACGAGCAGTACTTC. Amino acid sequence: CASSIEVGSKGRYEQYF. Combining the CDR3 with reference TRBV19 and TRBJ2-7 gives the whole variable domain DGGITQSPKYLFRKEGQNVTLSCEQNLNHDAMYWYRQDPGQGLRLIYYSQIVNDFQKGDIAEGYSVSREKKESFPLTVTSAQKNPTAFYLCASSIEVGSKGRYEQYFGPGTRLTVT.

The chain's CDR3 is CASSVITGISYNEQFF. The CDR3 DNA reads as TGTGCCAGCAGTGTAATTACAGGGATCTCCTACAATGAGCAGTTCTTC. V is TRBV6-1 and J is TRBJ2-1; D perhaps matches TRBD1 (6 bases). Germline lookup yields CDR1 MNHNS and CDR2 SASEGT. Deletions cut 4 bases from V and 0 bases from J, with 13 bases between. This CDR3 contains 16 residues.

The genes are TRBV5-1 and TRBJ1-2; 7 bases match TRBD1. The CDR3 is 15 amino acids. The J segment lost 4 bases and the V segment lost 5 bases, leaving 11 bases of the junction unmatched. In germline, CDR1 is SGHRS, CDR2 YFSETQ. DNA for the CDR3: TGCGCCAGCAGAACGCGCTTCCAGGGGGTCTATGGCTACACCTTC. It encodes CASRTRFQGVYGYTF.

The chain links TRBV29-1 to TRBJ2-1, with 11 positions matching TRBD2. Germline CDR1 and CDR2: SQVTM and ANQGSEA. The CDR3 has 14 amino acids. With V trimmed by 6 bases and J by 4 bases, 5 bases remained unmatched. The CDR3 nucleotides are TGCAGCGTGAGGACTAGCGGGCAATACAATGAGCAGTTCTTC. It codes for CSVRTSGQYNEQFF.

DNA for the CDR3: TGCGCCAGCAGCCAAGAAGGGGGGTTACGCTCTGGAAACACCATATATTTT. Protein sequence: CASSQEGGLRSGNTIYF. V is TRBV4-1 and J is TRBJ1-3; a possible D gene is TRBD1 (6 bases). Trimming pared 0 bases from V and 0 bases from J, leaving 12 bases between. This CDR3 spans 17 amino acids. In germline, CDR1 is MGHRA, CDR2 YSYEKL.

The V and J genes are TRBV2 and TRBJ2-1; 10 bases map to TRBD1. V shed 2 bases, J shed 2 bases, and the junction held 6 bases outside the gene matches. Germline assignment: CDR1 SNHLY and CDR2 FYNNEI. The CDR3 contains 17 residues. CDR3 DNA: TGTGCCAGCAGTGAACGGGACGGACAGGGGGCCTACAATGAGCAGTTCTTC. The encoded protein is CASSERDGQGAYNEQFF.